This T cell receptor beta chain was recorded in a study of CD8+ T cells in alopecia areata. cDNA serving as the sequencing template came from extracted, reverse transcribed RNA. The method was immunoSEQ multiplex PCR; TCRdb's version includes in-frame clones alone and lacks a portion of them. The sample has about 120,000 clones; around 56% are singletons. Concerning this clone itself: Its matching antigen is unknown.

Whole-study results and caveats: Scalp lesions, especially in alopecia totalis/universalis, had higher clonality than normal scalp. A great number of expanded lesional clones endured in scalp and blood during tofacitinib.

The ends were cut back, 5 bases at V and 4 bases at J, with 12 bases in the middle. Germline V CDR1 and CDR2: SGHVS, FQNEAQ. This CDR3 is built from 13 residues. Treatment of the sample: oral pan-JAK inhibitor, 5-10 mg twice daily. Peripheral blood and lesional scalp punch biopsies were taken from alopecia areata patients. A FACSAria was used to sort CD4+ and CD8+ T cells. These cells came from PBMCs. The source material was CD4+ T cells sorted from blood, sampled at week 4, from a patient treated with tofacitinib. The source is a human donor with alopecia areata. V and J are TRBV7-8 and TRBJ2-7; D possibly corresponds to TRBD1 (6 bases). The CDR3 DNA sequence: TGTGCCAGCAGCCCAGGGGCAGAATACGAGCAGTACTTC. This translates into CASSPGAEYEQYF.